The next 4 T cell receptor beta chains were all read from a single sample in a study of tumor-infiltrating lymphocytes in oesophageal squamous cell carcinoma. TCRdb analysed the PCR reads with MiXCR anew, one entry per CDR3 protein. Of 15,000 to 20,000 distinct CDR3 sequences listed, over 40% are singletons. Sequencing was carried out using normal esophageal tissue next to the tumor. The source is a female donor with esophageal squamous cell carcinoma.

In its sample, this clonotype was seen many times. This sequence joins TRBV24-1 and TRBJ2-5; 7 bases agree with TRBD1. The CDR3 runs 16 residues. Germline V gives CDR1 KGHDR, CDR2 SFDVKD. V lost 1 base to trimming and J lost 11 bases; unmatched junction nucleotides: 15. The DNA for the CDR3 is TGTGCCACCAGTGATTTAACGGCAGGGGGTCTAGAAGAGCAGTACTTC. Residues: CATSDLTAGGLEEQYF.

This clonotype was seen only once. V gene TRBV7-9 combines with J gene TRBJ1-4; no clear D. The V and J ends lost 4 bases and 0 bases respectively, with 9 bases between them. The germline CDR1 and CDR2 sequences are SEHNR and FQNEAQ (reference sequence). The CDR3 totals 15 residues. CDR3 coding DNA: TGTGCCAGCAGCTACCACCAAGCAACTAATGAAAAACTGTTTTTT. Residues: CASSYHQATNEKLFF. The complete variable domain, with remaining parts taken from reference TRBV7-9 and TRBJ1-4, reads DTGVSQNPRHKITKRGQNVTFRCDPISEHNRLYWYRQTLGQGPEFLTYFQNEAQLEKSRLLSDRFSAERPKGSFSTLEIQRTEQGDSAMYLCASSYHQATNEKLFFGSGTQLSVL.

A few counts support this clonotype. Lacking the conserved final phenylalanine or tryptophan, this CDR3 likely reflects a read error. Because the CDR3's place on the DNA is in doubt, the DNA is left out and the CDR3 is given as listed by TCRdb. V gene TRBV7-2 combines with J gene TRBJ2-4; TRBD1 is the table's D call and was not checked against the DNA. Germline-derived CDR1 and CDR2 are SGHTA and FQGNSA. The CDR3 adds up to 10 amino acids, both ends counted. The chain's CDR3 is CASSLGGQLR.

Sample share makes this clonotype medium-sized (0.01 to 0.1%). The junction does not match germline at one end; this may be a read error. The chain is built from TRBV7-3 and TRBJ2-1; D might be TRBD2 (5 bases). CDR1 SGHTA and CDR2 FQGTGA come from the germline V gene. The CDR3 spans 14 residues. The CDR3 spells CASSLTGWGNEQFF. The CDR3 nucleotides read TGTGCCAGCAGTTTAACGGGATGGGGCAATGAGCAGTTCTTC.